The 3 T cell receptor beta chains given below trace back to one sample, sequenced in a study of cytomegalovirus exposure and HLA in healthy donors. The PCR made use of 60 Vbeta and 13 Jbeta primers. Measured with immunoSEQ multiplex PCR; TCRdb has only the in-frame clones, and not every one. Listed are about 40,000 clones; 3% to 4.5% falls within the top ten. The sequencing sample was made of PBMCs. These receptors originate from a male donor in good health and CMV-seronegative.

This chain uses TRBV5-4 with TRBJ2-1; 7 bases align to TRBD2. This CDR3 has 15 amino acids. CDR1 and CDR2 (germline): SGHNT, YYREEE (reference sequence). The trim removed 5 bases at V and 1 base at J, leaving 6 bases unmatched. The CDR3 DNA follows: TGTGCCAGCAGGGTTTGGGGGGGTTCCTACAATGAGCAGTTCTTC. Amino acid sequence: CASRVWGGSYNEQFF.

The chain has TRBV4-1 and TRBJ1-1, with D possibly TRBD1 on 5 matching bases. V shed 1 base and J shed 0 bases, with 12 bases lying between them. Germline values: CDR1 MGHRA, CDR2 YSYEKL. The CDR3 spans 16 residues. The CDR3 region has the DNA TGCGCCAGCAGCCAAGGCAGGGCGTACATGAACACTGAAGCTTTCTTT. This encodes CASSQGRAYMNTEAFF.

The chain employs TRBV11-3 and TRBJ2-5, with 7 bases that match TRBD2. This CDR3 is built from 15 residues. Germline loops: CDR1 SGHNT, CDR2 YENEEA. J lost 5 bases, V lost 5 bases, and 11 bases had no gene match. CDR3 region: CASSPPRGGLETQYF. The CDR3 region has the DNA TGTGCCAGCAGCCCCCCTCGGGGAGGGCTGGAGACCCAGTACTTC.